The 30 T cell receptor beta chains given below trace back to one sample, sequenced in a study of regulatory T cells in long-lasting Graves disease. Library construction for TCR beta used iRepertoire HTBI primers and Arm-PCR of CDR3 regions. TCRdb fed the multiplex PCR reads into MiXCR, producing one record per CDR3 protein. The sample consists of 510,000 or so distinct CDR3 sequences, about 12% of them appearing once. Specified time point: newly diagnosed GD, antithyroid drugs for less than 3 months. With RNA extracted from PBMCs as input, the TCR library was made. This sample also appeared in a second study, on T cells in Graves' hyperthyroidism and ophthalmopathy.

Source: peripheral blood mononuclear cells (PBMCs), taken at new diagnosis, from a patient treated with antithyroid drugs. The receptors stem from a woman younger than 45 with Graves disease.

This clonotype was counted ten times or more. The chain uses TRBV9 and TRBJ2-7; D is unresolved. This CDR3 has 14 residues. Trimming took off 2 bases at V and 2 bases at J, with 11 bases between the two ends. CDR1 SGDLS and CDR2 YYNGEE come from the germline V gene. CDR3 region: CASSVLQNTYEQYF. DNA of the CDR3: TGTGCCAGCAGCGTCCTACAGAATACCTACGAGCAGTACTTC.

A few counts support this clonotype. The chain carries TRBV11-3 and TRBJ2-7; 9 bases are a match to TRBD2. V lost 3 bases and J lost 6; bases outside the gene matches: 9. This CDR3 contains 15 residues. CDR1 is SGHNT and CDR2 is YENEEA in the germline V gene. CDR3 loop: CASSFTLAGSREQYF. In DNA, the CDR3 is TGTGCCAGCAGCTTTACACTAGCGGGCTCCCGCGAGCAGTACTTC.

This clonotype was counted ten times or more. The V and J genes are TRBV27 and TRBJ2-6, with 9 bases lining up with TRBD1. The CDR3 contains 15 residues. V lost 5 bases and J lost 4; bases outside the gene matches: 3. The germline CDR1 and CDR2 sequences are MNHEY and SMNVEV (reference sequence). In DNA form, the CDR3 reads TGTGCCAGCAGTCATGGGACAGGGGGGGCCAACGTCCTGACTTTC. Translated: CASSHGTGGANVLTF.

This clonotype came up many times. The CDR3 DNA reads as TGCAGTGCTAGCCGTGTCGACTCCGCTAATTCACCCCTCCACTTT. Its protein product is CSASRVDSANSPLHF. V is TRBV20-1 and J is TRBJ1-6; D remains ambiguous. V shed 3 bases and J shed 6 bases, with 15 bases lying between them. The V gene's germline CDR1 is DFQATT and CDR2 SNEGSKA (reference sequence). This CDR3 contains 15 residues.

The sample holds a few counts of this clonotype. The chain is built from TRBV4-2 and TRBJ2-5; TRBD2 aligns across 14 bases. Germline lookup yields CDR1 LGHNA and CDR2 YNFKEQ. The CDR3 covers 20 residues. V trimming: 4 bases; J trimming: 2 bases; junction bases outside the gene matches: 15. CDR3 sequence (DNA): TGTGCCAGCAGCCTTACTTATAATATGGGACTAGCGGGGGCACAAGAGACCCAGTACTTC. Translated: CASSLTYNMGLAGAQETQYF.

This clonotype came up many times. The chain has TRBV27 and TRBJ2-1; 8 nucleotides line up with TRBD1. With the DNA end fitting TRBJ2-5 better, the J assignment may be wrong. Germline V lookup: CDR1 MNHEY, CDR2 SMNVEV (reference sequence). There are 14 residues in the CDR3. CDR3 sequence: CASSPQGAVETQYF. For the CDR3, the DNA is TGTGCCAGCAGTCCGCAGGGGGCCGTAGAGACCCAGTACTTC.

This clonotype was picked up many times. This chain uses TRBV6-1 with TRBJ2-5; tentative D call: TRBD1 (6 bases). V was trimmed by 8 bases and J by 6 bases, leaving 25 bases between them. CDR3 length: 16 residues. Germline V gene lookup returns CDR1 MNHNS and CDR2 SASEGT. This CDR3 is CASRQSRAGVAKTQYF. Written as DNA, the CDR3 is TGTGCCAGCCGCCAGTCGAGAGCAGGGGTAGCGAAGACCCAGTACTTC.

This clonotype was counted a few times. The chain uses TRBV29-1 and TRBJ2-5, with D hard to call. V dropped 5 bases and J dropped 4 bases, with 14 bases sitting between them. Germline assignment: CDR1 SQVTM and CDR2 ANQGSEA. CDR3 length equals 13 residues. The CDR3, as DNA: TGCAGCGTTCTCCGGGTTGGCGGAGAGACCCAGTACTTC. It codes for CSVLRVGGETQYF.

J is TRBJ2-7 and V is TRBV7-6; no definite D call. The CDR3 covers 14 residues. CDR1 and CDR2 (germline): SGHVS, FNYEAQ. Trimming took 5 bases from V and 5 from J, leaving 16 bases between them. CDR3 in amino acids: CASSPDPNWDEQYF. The CDR3 coding sequence is TGTGCCAGCAGCCCTGACCCAAACTGGGACGAGCAGTACTTC. The variable domain in full, completed from reference TRBV7-6 and TRBJ2-7, reads GAGVSQSPRYKVTKRGQDVALRCDPISGHVSLYWYRQALGQGPEFLTYFNYEAQQDKSGLPNDRFSAERPEGSISTLTIQRTEQRDSAMYRCASSPDPNWDEQYFGPGTRLTVT.

This clonotype was picked up many times. The V call is TRBV28, the J call TRBJ2-7, with D perhaps TRBD2 (5 bases). Trimming removed 3 bases from V and 2 bases from J, with 14 bases in between. Germline V gene lookup returns CDR1 MDHEN and CDR2 SYDVKM. The CDR3 totals 15 residues. CDR3 loop: CASSFSGVPPYEQYF. In nucleotides, the CDR3 is TGTGCCAGCAGTTTTTCCGGGGTCCCCCCCTACGAGCAGTACTTC.

Many counts were recorded for this clonotype. This chain joins TRBV7-9 and TRBJ1-4; 8 positions agree with TRBD1. With 5 bases clipped from V and 7 bases from J, the junction kept 6 bases outside the gene matches. Germline V gene data show CDR1 as SEHNR and CDR2 as FQNEAQ (reference sequence). The CDR3 consists of 14 residues. The CDR3 loop reads CASSSQGAGEKLFF. The CDR3 DNA follows: TGTGCCAGCAGCAGCCAGGGGGCTGGTGAAAAACTGTTTTTT.

The V and J genes are TRBV20-1 and TRBJ2-1; 7 nucleotides agree with TRBD2. V gave up 6 bases and J gave up 0 bases; unmatched junction bases: 5. The CDR3 is made up of 14 amino acids. CDR1 and CDR2 (germline): DFQATT, SNEGSKA (reference sequence). The CDR3 nucleotides read TGCAGTGCCTCGAGCGGGGTCTCCTACAATGAGCAGTTCTTC. Its translation is CSASSGVSYNEQFF.

The chain uses TRBV11-1 and TRBJ2-3; 9 bases agree with TRBD1. J gave up 3 bases and V 5 bases, and 6 bases lay outside the gene matches. The germline CDR1 and CDR2 sequences are SGHAT and FQDESV (reference sequence). The CDR3 is made up of 15 amino acids. The CDR3 loop reads CASSPGTGTTDTQYF. In DNA form, the CDR3 reads TGTGCCAGCAGCCCCGGGACAGGGACAACAGATACGCAGTATTTT. Complete variable domain (other parts from reference TRBV11-1 and TRBJ2-3): EAEVAQSPRYKITEKSQAVAFWCDPISGHATLYWYRQILGQGPELLVQFQDESVVDDSQLPKDRFSAERLKGVDSTLKIQPAELGDSAMYLCASSPGTGTTDTQYFGPGTRLTVL.

The chain employs TRBV2 and TRBJ2-1; D is undetermined. Germline lookup yields CDR1 SNHLY and CDR2 FYNNEI. There are 14 residues in the CDR3. V lost 7 bases, J lost 4 bases, and 14 bases lay in between. For the CDR3, the DNA is TGTGCCAGCATCACTATGATCGATTACAATGAGCAGTTCTTC. It translates to CASITMIDYNEQFF.

There are many counts of this clonotype. In nucleotides, the CDR3 is TGTGCCAGCAGTTCCCAACTGGGGGAGAGGAATGAGCAGTTCTTC. This gives the protein CASSSQLGERNEQFF. V usage is TRBV28 and J usage is TRBJ2-1; D is possibly TRBD1 or TRBD2 (5 bases each). CDR1 and CDR2 from the germline V gene are MDHEN and SYDVKM. Deletions cut 4 bases from V and 7 bases from J, with 17 bases between. This CDR3 is built from 15 residues.

V is TRBV7-9 and J is TRBJ2-7; 9 bases align to TRBD2. Trimming cost V 2 bases and J 7 bases; bases outside gene matches: 9. CDR3 length equals 15 residues. The V gene's germline CDR1 is SEHNR and CDR2 FQNEAQ (reference sequence). CDR3: CASSLSLAGTLEQYF. For the CDR3, the DNA is TGTGCCAGCAGCTTAAGCCTAGCGGGGACCCTGGAGCAGTACTTC.

This chain uses TRBV19 with TRBJ2-1; possibly TRBD2 for D (5 bases). The CDR3 covers 16 residues. Trimming cost V 5 bases and J 0 bases, with 14 bases left between them. Per germline, CDR1 LNHDA and CDR2 SQIVND (reference sequence). Here the CDR3 DNA reads TGTGCCAGTAGTCCCGAGGGCCTCAACTCCTACAATGAGCAGTTCTTC. Translation: CASSPEGLNSYNEQFF.

This clonotype was counted ten times or more. The chain combines TRBV30 with TRBJ2-1, with 7 bases aligning to TRBD2. The CDR3 sequence is 16 residues long. CDR1 and CDR2 (germline): GTSNPN, SVGIG (reference sequence). With 1 base clipped from V and 12 bases from J, the junction kept 18 bases outside the gene matches. The CDR3, as DNA: TGTGCCTGGAGTGCCCACATAGCGGCGGCCGGGGGGTGGCAGTTCTTC. It specifies CAWSAHIAAAGGWQFF. Combining the CDR3 with reference TRBV30 and TRBJ2-1 gives the whole variable domain SQTIHQWPATLVQPVGSPLSLECTVEGTSNPNLYWYRQAAGRGLQLLFYSVGIGQISSEVPQNLSASRPQDRQFILSSKKLLLSDSGFYLCAWSAHIAAAGGWQFFGPGTRLTVL.

This clonotype was counted many times. This chain connects TRBV7-2 to TRBJ2-1; D not certain. Germline V gene sequence: CDR1 SGHTA, CDR2 FQGNSA. There are 12 residues in the CDR3. The V and J ends lost 3 bases and 6 bases respectively, with 6 bases between them. The CDR3: CASSFDGNEQFF. Here the CDR3 DNA reads TGTGCCAGCAGCTTTGACGGCAATGAGCAGTTCTTC.

This clonotype has more than one count but fewer than ten. The genes are TRBV6-1 and TRBJ1-2; 7 nucleotides align to TRBD1. With V trimmed by 7 bases and J by 7 bases, 6 bases remained unmatched. This CDR3 is 12 amino acids long. Germline CDR1 MNHNS, CDR2 SASEGT. CDR3 residues: CASKKGAGGYTF. The CDR3 DNA reads as TGTGCCAGCAAAAAGGGGGCGGGTGGCTACACCTTC.

This clonotype was seen at least ten times. The J gene is TRBJ2-7, the V gene TRBV28; 8 nucleotides align to TRBD2. The CDR3 length is 13 residues. The germline gives CDR1 MDHEN, CDR2 SYDVKM. V shed 6 bases, J shed 4 bases, and the junction held 5 bases outside the gene matches. The CDR3 coding sequence is TGTGCCAGCAGGGGACTAGTCGGGTACGAGCAGTACTTC. It codes for CASRGLVGYEQYF.

This clonotype was detected many times. This sequence joins TRBV10-3 and TRBJ2-7; possibly TRBD1 for D (6 bases). The CDR3 runs 13 residues. Trimming took 7 bases from V and 5 from J, leaving 15 bases between them. Germline-derived CDR1 and CDR2 are ENHRY and SYGVKD. CDR3 sequence (DNA): TGTGCCATCACTATGGAAAGGGACAACGAGCAGTACTTC. Protein product: CAITMERDNEQYF.

This rearrangement joins TRBV9 to TRBJ2-5; weak D call: TRBD2 (5 bases). V gave up 0 bases and J gave up 0 bases, with 12 bases separating them. This CDR3 has 16 residues. Germline CDR1 reads SGDLS; CDR2 reads YYNGEE. The CDR3 sequence is CASSVVPTGNQETQYF. The DNA for the CDR3 is TGTGCCAGCAGCGTAGTCCCGACGGGGAACCAAGAGACCCAGTACTTC.

This clonotype came up many times. V usage is TRBV5-6 and J usage is TRBJ1-1, with D unresolved. Trimming took off 0 bases at V and 5 bases at J, with 5 bases between the two ends. CDR1 and CDR2 (germline): SGHDT, YYEEEE. The CDR3 runs to 12 residues. CDR3 nucleotide sequence: TGTGCCAGCAGCTTGGCCCAGACTGAAGCTTTCTTT. This translates into CASSLAQTEAFF.

This clonotype has ten or more counts. This chain uses TRBV2 with TRBJ2-7, with a possible D match to TRBD2 (5 bases). The V end was cut by 7 bases, the J end by 1 base, with 17 bases between. CDR3 length: 15 amino acids. Germline V gene data show CDR1 as SNHLY and CDR2 as FYNNEI. The CDR3 is CASKYKRVASYEQYF. CDR3 bases: TGTGCCAGCAAATATAAGAGGGTTGCTTCCTACGAGCAGTACTTC.

Many counts were recorded for this clonotype. V usage is TRBV2 and J usage is TRBJ2-5; D gene ambiguous. The J call could be wrong; TRBJ2-4 is a better fit for the DNA end. Germline lookup yields CDR1 SNHLY and CDR2 FYNNEI. The CDR3 runs to 12 residues. CDR3 DNA sequence: TGTGCCAGCAGTGAGGGTCAGGACATTCAGTACTTC. As protein: CASSEGQDIQYF.

The table lists this clonotype with a few counts. This chain connects TRBV7-6 to TRBJ2-3; D is undetermined. CDR3 length: 16 amino acids. Trimming stripped 1 base from V and 1 base from J, with 12 bases between. From germline, CDR1 is SGHVS and CDR2 FNYEAQ. CDR3 sequence (DNA): TGTGCCAGCAGCTTAGGGGCCCTTGCAGGCACAGATACGCAGTATTTT. Protein: CASSLGALAGTDTQYF.

At least ten counts were recorded for this clonotype. The chain recombines TRBV9 with TRBJ2-7; 9 bases align to TRBD1. V was pared by 4 bases and J by 5 bases, with 13 bases of the junction left unmatched. The V gene's germline CDR1 is SGDLS and CDR2 YYNGEE. The CDR3 loop spans 16 amino acids. This CDR3 is CASSRTPGTGSDEQYF. For the CDR3, the DNA is TGTGCCAGCAGCCGTACCCCCGGGACAGGGTCCGACGAGCAGTACTTC.

There are many counts of this clonotype. V usage is TRBV3-1 and J usage is TRBJ2-7; D remains unclear. The CDR3 has 14 amino acids. Germline assignment: CDR1 LGHDT and CDR2 YNNKEL (reference sequence). Deletions cut 4 bases from V and 7 bases from J, with 17 bases between. CDR3 coding DNA: TGTGCCAGCAGCCCGCCGGGTTGGAGTTATGAGCAGTACTTC. This codes for CASSPPGWSYEQYF.

This clonotype was observed at least ten times. V is TRBV2 and J is TRBJ1-6, with D maybe TRBD1 (6 bases). This CDR3 contains 15 residues. Germline V gives CDR1 SNHLY, CDR2 FYNNEI. Trimming took 7 bases from V and 5 from J, leaving 15 bases between them. The CDR3 is CASTQQGWNNSPLHF. CDR3 sequence (DNA): TGTGCCAGCACTCAACAGGGTTGGAATAATTCACCCCTCCACTTT.